These T cell receptor beta chains were read from a single sample in a study of blood T cell repertoires in COVID-19. Some clones are missing from TCRdb's copy, which holds only in-frame ones; the method was immunoSEQ multiplex PCR. This sample carries 110,000 or so clones, 85% of them seen once, and the ten largest clones take 3% to 4%. Sequencing was performed on peripheral blood. These receptors originate from a man aged 55 to 70 with acute or convalescent COVID-19. Each CDR3 is given with its conserved first and last residue. The D gene is left open where the match is weak. Size is omitted from some rows. Given values are once, few, many or a class for expanded clones.

CDR3aa	CDR3nt	d_gene	v_gene	j_gene	abundance
CASSMGLAGEVDTQYF	TGCGCCAGCAGCATGGGACTAGCGGGGGAGGTAGATACGCAGTATTTT	TRBD2	TRBV5-1	TRBJ2-3	NA
CAWTTGPVPNTEAFF	TGTGCCTGGACGACAGGGCCGGTTCCGAACACTGAAGCTTTCTTT	TRBD1	TRBV30	TRBJ1-1	NA
CASTNLAGTYEQYF	TGTGCCAGCACTAATCTAGCGGGAACCTACGAGCAGTACTTC	TRBD2	TRBV6-5	TRBJ2-7	NA
CASSRTSGRLGNEQFF	TGTGCCAGCAGCCGGACTAGCGGGAGGTTAGGCAATGAGCAGTTCTTC	TRBD2	TRBV3-1/TRBV3-2	TRBJ2-1	once
CASSVGGRGYNEQFF	TGTGCCAGCAGCGTAGGCGGGAGGGGCTACAATGAGCAGTTCTTC	TRBD2	TRBV9	TRBJ2-1	NA
CASSAPGTVTDTQYF	TGTGCCAGCAGCGCACCCGGGACAGTCACAGATACGCAGTATTTT	TRBD1	TRBV7-2	TRBJ2-3	NA
CASSLGGASNYGYTF	TGTGCCAGCTCCCTCGGGGGGGCCTCTAACTATGGCTACACCTTC	NA	TRBV18	TRBJ1-2	NA
CASSLAVSATGGYGYTF	TGTGCCAGCAGCTTAGCAGTTTCGGCAACCGGGGGCTATGGCTACACCTTC	NA	TRBV7-2	TRBJ1-2	NA
CAISESISGSYEQYF	TGTGCCATCAGTGAGTCTATTAGCGGCTCCTACGAGCAGTACTTC	NA	TRBV10-3	TRBJ2-7	NA
CSVVANTEAFF	TGCAGCGTTGTAGCGAACACTGAAGCTTTCTTT	NA	TRBV29-1	TRBJ1-1	NA
CATSSGRHAEGPPDTQYF	TGTGCCACCAGCAGCGGCAGACACGCGGAGGGCCCCCCAGATACGCAGTATTTT	NA	TRBV15	TRBJ2-3	NA
CASSMGQVGSNQPQHF	TGTGCCAGCTCAATGGGACAGGTTGGTAGCAATCAGCCCCAGCATTTT	TRBD1	TRBV18	TRBJ1-5	NA
CASSRGQGSDEQYF	TGTGCCAGCTCACGGGGACAGGGGAGTGACGAGCAGTACTTC	TRBD1	TRBV18	TRBJ2-7	NA
CASSPDTANEKLFF	TGTGCCAGCAGCCCTGACACCGCTAATGAAAAACTGTTTTTT	NA	TRBV9	TRBJ1-4	NA
CASSLRLAGEVTDTQYF	TGTGCCAGCAGCTTGCGACTAGCGGGAGAAGTAACAGATACGCAGTATTTT	TRBD2	TRBV5-4	TRBJ2-3	NA
CASSPSRPSEQYF	TGTGCCAGTAGTCCCAGCAGGCCGTCCGAGCAGTACTTC	NA	TRBV19	TRBJ2-7	NA
CASSPRGQGRAYEQYF	TGTGCCAGCAGCCCTAGAGGACAGGGCCGCGCCTACGAGCAGTACTTC	TRBD1	TRBV7-6	TRBJ2-7	NA
CASSHPTGEAFF	TGTGCCAGCAGCCATCCGACGGGAGAAGCTTTCTTT	NA	TRBV4-2	TRBJ1-1	NA
CASSRDSGMGQPQHF	TGTGCCAGCAGCAGAGATTCAGGGATGGGACAGCCCCAGCATTTT	NA	TRBV6-2/TRBV6-3	TRBJ1-5	NA
CATSDWGQGDHTF	TGTGCCACCAGTGATTGGGGACAGGGGGACCACACCTTC	TRBD1	TRBV24-1	TRBJ1-2	NA
CASSPDKNPGREQYF	TGTGCCAGCAGCCCCGACAAAAACCCAGGGCGCGAGCAGTACTTC	NA	TRBV7-7	TRBJ2-7	few
CATRTGAGYTF	TGTGCCACTCGGACAGGGGCTGGCTACACCTTC	TRBD1	TRBV6-5	TRBJ1-2	NA
CASSETSGIGPDTQYF	TGTGCCAGCAGTGAAACTAGCGGGATAGGTCCAGATACGCAGTATTTT	TRBD2	TRBV6-4	TRBJ2-3	NA
CASSQDLSYEQYF	TGCGCCAGCAGCCAAGACCTATCCTACGAGCAGTACTTC	NA	TRBV4-1	TRBJ2-7	few
CASSAAAGEKLFF	TGTGCCAGCAGCGCCGCGGCCGGCGAAAAACTGTTTTTT	NA	TRBV11-3	TRBJ1-4	NA
CASSRTRDRVDNEQFF	TGTGCCAGCAGCAGGACCCGGGACAGGGTCGACAATGAGCAGTTCTTC	TRBD1	TRBV6-2/TRBV6-3	TRBJ2-1	few
CASSSRQRDQPQHF	TGTGCCAGCAGCTCACGACAGAGAGATCAGCCCCAGCATTTT	NA	TRBV13	TRBJ1-5	NA
CASSPGTAEQPQHF	TGTGCCAGCAGCCCCGGGACAGCTGAACAGCCCCAGCATTTT	TRBD1	TRBV7-9	TRBJ1-5	NA
CASSQDYRTGELFF	TGTGCCAGCAGCCAGGACTATCGGACCGGGGAGCTGTTTTTT	NA	TRBV7-2	TRBJ2-2	NA
CASSPDEGRSHKVRYEQYF	TGCGCCAGCAGTCCAGACGAGGGCCGTTCTCATAAGGTCCGCTACGAGCAGTACTTC	NA	TRBV23-1	TRBJ2-7	NA
CASSMDRGKETQYF	TGTGCCAGTAGTATGGACAGGGGAAAAGAGACCCAGTACTTC	TRBD1	TRBV19	TRBJ2-5	NA